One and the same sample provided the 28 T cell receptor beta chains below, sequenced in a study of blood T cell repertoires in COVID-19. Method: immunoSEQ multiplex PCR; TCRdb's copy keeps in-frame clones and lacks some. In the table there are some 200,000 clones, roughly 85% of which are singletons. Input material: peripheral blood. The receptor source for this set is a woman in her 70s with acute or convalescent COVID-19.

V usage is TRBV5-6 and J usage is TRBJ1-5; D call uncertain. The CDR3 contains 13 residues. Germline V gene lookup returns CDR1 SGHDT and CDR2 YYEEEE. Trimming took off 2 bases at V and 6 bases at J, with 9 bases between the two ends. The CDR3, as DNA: TGTGCCAGCAGCTTTGGGGAGATTCAGCCCCAGCATTTT. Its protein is CASSFGEIQPQHF.

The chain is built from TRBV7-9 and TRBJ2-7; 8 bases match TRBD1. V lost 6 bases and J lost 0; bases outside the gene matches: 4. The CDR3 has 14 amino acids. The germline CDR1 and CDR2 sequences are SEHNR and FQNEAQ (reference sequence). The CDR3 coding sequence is TGTGCCAGCAGTCCGGGACAGGACTCCTACGAGCAGTACTTC. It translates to CASSPGQDSYEQYF.

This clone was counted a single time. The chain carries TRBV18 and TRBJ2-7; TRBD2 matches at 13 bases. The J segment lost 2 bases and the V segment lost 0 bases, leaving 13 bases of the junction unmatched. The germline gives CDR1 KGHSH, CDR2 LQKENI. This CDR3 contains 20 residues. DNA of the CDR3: TGTGCCAGCTCACCACCTTTGGGACTAGCGGGAAGAAGAGGGGCCTACGAGCAGTACTTC. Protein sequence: CASSPPLGLAGRRGAYEQYF. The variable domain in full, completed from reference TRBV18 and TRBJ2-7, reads NAGVMQNPRHLVRRRGQEARLRCSPMKGHSHVYWYRQLPEEGLKFMVYLQKENIIDESGMPKERFSAEFPKEGPSILRIQQVVRGDSAAYFCASSPPLGLAGRRGAYEQYFGPGTRLTVT.

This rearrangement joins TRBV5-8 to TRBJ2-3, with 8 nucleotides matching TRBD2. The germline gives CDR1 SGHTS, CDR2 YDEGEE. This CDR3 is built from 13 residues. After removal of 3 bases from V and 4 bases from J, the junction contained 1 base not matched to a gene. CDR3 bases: TGTGCCAGCAGCTGGACTAGCTCAGATACGCAGTATTTT. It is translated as CASSWTSSDTQYF. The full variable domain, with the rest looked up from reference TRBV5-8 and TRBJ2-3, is EAGVTQSPTHLIKTRGQQATLRCSPISGHTSVYWYQQALGLGLQFLLWYDEGEERNRGNFPPRFSGRQFPNYSSELNVNALELEDSALYLCASSWTSSDTQYFGPGTRLTVL.

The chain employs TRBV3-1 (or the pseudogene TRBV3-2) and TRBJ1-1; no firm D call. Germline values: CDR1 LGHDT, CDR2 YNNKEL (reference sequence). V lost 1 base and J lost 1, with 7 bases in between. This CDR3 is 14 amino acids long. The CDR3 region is CASSQVAENTEAFF. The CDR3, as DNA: TGTGCCAGCAGCCAAGTAGCAGAGAACACTGAAGCTTTCTTT.

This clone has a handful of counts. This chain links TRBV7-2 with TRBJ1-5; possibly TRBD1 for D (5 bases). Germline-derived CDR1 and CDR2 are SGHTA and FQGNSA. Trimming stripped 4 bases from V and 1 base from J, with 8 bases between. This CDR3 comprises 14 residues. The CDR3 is CASSWGVSNQPQHF. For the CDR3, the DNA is TGTGCCAGCAGCTGGGGGGTAAGCAATCAGCCCCAGCATTTT. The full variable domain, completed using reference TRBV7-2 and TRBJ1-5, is GAGVSQSPSNKVTEKGKDVELRCDPISGHTALYWYRQSLGQGLEFLIYFQGNSAPDKSGLPSDRFSAERTGGSVSTLTIQRTQQEDSAVYLCASSWGVSNQPQHFGDGTRLSIL.

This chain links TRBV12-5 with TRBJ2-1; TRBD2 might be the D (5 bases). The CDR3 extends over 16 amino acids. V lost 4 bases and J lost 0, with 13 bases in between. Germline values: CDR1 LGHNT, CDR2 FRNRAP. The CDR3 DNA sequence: TGTGCTAGTGGTTCCACGAGCGGTAGCTCCTACAATGAGCAGTTCTTC. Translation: CASGSTSGSSYNEQFF. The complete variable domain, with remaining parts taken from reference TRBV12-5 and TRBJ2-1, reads DARVTQTPRHKVTEMGQEVTMRCQPILGHNTVFWYRQTMMQGLELLAYFRNRAPLDDSGMPKDRFSAEMPDATLATLKIQPSEPRDSAVYFCASGSTSGSSYNEQFFGPGTRLTVL.

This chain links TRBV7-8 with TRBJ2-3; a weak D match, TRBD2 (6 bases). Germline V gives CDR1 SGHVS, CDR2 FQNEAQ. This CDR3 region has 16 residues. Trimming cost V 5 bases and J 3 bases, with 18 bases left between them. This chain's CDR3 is CASSRGRSGPTDTQYF. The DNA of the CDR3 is TGTGCCAGCAGCCGAGGCAGGAGCGGGCCTACAGATACGCAGTATTTT.

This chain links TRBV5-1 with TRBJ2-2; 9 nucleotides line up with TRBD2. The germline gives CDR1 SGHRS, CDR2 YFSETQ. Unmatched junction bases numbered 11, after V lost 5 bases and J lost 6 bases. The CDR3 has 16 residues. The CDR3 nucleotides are TGCGCCAGCAGGATCCGTAGCGGGAGTTCGGCCGGGGAGCTGTTTTTT. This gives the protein CASRIRSGSSAGELFF. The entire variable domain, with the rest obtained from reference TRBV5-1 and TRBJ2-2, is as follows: KAGVTQTPRYLIKTRGQQVTLSCSPISGHRSVSWYQQTPGQGLQFLFEYFSETQRNKGNFPGRFSGRQFSNSRSEMNVSTLELGDSALYLCASRIRSGSSAGELFFGEGSRLTVL.

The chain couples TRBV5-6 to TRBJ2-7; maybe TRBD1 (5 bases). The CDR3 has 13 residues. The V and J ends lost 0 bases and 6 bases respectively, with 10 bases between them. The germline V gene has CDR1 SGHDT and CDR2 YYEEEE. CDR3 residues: CASSLAGYGEQYF. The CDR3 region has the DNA TGTGCCAGCAGCTTGGCAGGGTACGGCGAGCAGTACTTC.

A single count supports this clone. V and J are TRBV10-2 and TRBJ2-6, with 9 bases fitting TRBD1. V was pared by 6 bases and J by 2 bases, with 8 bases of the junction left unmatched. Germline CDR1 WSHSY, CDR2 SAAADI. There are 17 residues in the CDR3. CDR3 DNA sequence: TGCGCCAGCAGACCGGGACAGGGATTCCCTGGGGCCAACGTCCTGACTTTC. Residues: CASRPGQGFPGANVLTF.

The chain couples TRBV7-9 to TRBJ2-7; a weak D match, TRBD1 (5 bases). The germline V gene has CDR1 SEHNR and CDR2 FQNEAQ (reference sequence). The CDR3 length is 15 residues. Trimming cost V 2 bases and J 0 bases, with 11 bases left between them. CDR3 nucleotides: TGTGCCAGCAGCTTAATGGATCAGGGCTCCTACGAGCAGTACTTC. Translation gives CASSLMDQGSYEQYF.

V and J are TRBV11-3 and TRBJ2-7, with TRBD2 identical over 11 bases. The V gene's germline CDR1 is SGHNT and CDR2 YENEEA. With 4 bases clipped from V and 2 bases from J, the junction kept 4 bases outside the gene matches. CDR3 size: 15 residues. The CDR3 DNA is TGTGCCAGCAGCTATCTAGCGGGAGGCGCCTACGAGCAGTACTTC. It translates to CASSYLAGGAYEQYF.

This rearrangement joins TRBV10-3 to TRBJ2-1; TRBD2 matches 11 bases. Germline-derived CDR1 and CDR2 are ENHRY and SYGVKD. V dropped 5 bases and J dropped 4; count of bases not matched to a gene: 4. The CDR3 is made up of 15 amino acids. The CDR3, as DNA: TGTGCCATCAGTTTCGGGACTAGCGGTTACAATGAGCAGTTCTTC. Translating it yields CAISFGTSGYNEQFF.

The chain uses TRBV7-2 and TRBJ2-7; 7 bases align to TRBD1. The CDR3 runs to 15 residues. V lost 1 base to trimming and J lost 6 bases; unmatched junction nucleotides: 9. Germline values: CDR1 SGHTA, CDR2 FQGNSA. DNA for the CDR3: TGTGCCAGCAGCTTAGTGTCAGGGGGAAGAGGCGAGCAGTACTTC. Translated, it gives CASSLVSGGRGEQYF.

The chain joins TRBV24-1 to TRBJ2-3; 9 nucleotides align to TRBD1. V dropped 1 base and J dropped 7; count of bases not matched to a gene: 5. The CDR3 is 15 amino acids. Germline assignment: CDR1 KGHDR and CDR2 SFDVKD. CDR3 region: CATSDLQGAGNTQYF. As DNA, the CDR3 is TGTGCCACCAGTGATTTACAGGGGGCAGGGAATACGCAGTATTTT.

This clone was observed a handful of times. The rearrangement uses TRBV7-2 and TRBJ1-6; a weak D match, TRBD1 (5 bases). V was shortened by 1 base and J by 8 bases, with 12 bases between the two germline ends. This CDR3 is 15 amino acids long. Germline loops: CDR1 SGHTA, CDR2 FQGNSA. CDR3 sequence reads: CASSLVLMGHSPLHF. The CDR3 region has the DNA TGTGCCAGCAGCTTAGTTCTCATGGGGCATTCACCCCTCCACTTT.

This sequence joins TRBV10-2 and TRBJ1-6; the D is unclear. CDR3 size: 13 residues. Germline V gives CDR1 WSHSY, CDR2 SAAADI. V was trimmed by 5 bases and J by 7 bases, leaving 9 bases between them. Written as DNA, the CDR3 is TGCGCCAGCAGTCTCAACCGGAATTCACCCCTCCACTTT. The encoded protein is CASSLNRNSPLHF.

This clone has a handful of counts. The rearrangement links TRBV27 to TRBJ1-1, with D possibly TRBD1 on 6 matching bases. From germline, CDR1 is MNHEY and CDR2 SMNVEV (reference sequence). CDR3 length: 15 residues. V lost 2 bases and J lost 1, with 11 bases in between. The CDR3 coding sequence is TGTGCCAGCAGTTTAAAGGCAGGGGCGAACACTGAAGCTTTCTTT. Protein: CASSLKAGANTEAFF.

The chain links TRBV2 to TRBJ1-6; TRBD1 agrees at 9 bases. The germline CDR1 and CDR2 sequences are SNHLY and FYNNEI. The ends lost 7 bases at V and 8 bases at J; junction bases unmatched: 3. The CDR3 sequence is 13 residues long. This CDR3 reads CASTGTGYSPLHF. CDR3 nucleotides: TGTGCCAGCACCGGGACAGGGTATTCACCCCTCCACTTT.

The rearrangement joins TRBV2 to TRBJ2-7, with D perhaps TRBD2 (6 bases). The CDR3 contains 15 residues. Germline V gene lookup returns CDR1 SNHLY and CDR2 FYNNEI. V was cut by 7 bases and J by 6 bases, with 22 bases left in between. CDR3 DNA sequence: TGTGCCAGCAAGGGCAGGAGGACGGACTATATCGAGCAGTACTTC. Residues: CASKGRRTDYIEQYF.

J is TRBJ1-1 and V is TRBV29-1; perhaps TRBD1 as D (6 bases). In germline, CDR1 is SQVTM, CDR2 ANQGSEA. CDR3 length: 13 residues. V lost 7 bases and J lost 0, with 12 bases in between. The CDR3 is CSARQDLNTEAFF. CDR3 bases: TGCAGCGCACGACAGGATCTGAACACTGAAGCTTTCTTT.

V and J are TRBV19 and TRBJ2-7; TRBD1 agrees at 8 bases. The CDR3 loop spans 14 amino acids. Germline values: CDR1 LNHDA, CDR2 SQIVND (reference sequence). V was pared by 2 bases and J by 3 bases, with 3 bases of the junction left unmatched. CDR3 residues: CASSIRGQVYEQYF. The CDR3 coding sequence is TGTGCCAGTAGTATAAGGGGACAGGTCTACGAGCAGTACTTC.

The CDR3: CSVVGTQGTGELFF. The CDR3 nucleotides are TGCAGCGTGGTAGGGACACAGGGAACCGGGGAGCTGTTTTTT. The chain joins TRBV29-1 to TRBJ2-2, with D possibly matching TRBD1 (6 bases). Germline assignment: CDR1 SQVTM and CDR2 ANQGSEA. The V end lost 6 bases, the J end lost 5 bases, and 16 bases lay between the germline ends. The CDR3 covers 14 residues.

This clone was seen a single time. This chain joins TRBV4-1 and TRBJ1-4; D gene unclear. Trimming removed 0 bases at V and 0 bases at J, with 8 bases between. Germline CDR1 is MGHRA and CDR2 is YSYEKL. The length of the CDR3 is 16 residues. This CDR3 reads CASSQDWRATNEKLFF. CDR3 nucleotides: TGCGCCAGCAGCCAAGATTGGAGGGCAACTAATGAAAAACTGTTTTTT.

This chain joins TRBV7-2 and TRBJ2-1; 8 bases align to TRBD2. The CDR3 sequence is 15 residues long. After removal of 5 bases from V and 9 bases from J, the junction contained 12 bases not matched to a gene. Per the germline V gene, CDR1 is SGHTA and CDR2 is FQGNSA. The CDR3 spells CASSPSTGGPGEQFF. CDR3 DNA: TGTGCCAGCAGCCCCTCCACGGGAGGGCCAGGTGAGCAGTTCTTC.

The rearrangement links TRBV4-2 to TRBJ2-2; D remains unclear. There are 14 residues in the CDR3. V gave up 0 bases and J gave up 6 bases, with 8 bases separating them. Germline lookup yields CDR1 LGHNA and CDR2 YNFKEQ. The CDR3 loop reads CASSQEYMSGELFF. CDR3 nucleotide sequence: TGTGCCAGCAGCCAAGAATATATGTCCGGGGAGCTGTTTTTT.

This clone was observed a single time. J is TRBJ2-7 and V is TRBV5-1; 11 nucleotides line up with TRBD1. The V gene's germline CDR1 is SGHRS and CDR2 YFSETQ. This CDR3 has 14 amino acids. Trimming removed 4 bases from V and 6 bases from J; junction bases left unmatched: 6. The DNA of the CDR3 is TGCGCCAGCAGCCTGGGACAGGGGGTATCCGAGCAGTACTTC. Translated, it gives CASSLGQGVSEQYF.